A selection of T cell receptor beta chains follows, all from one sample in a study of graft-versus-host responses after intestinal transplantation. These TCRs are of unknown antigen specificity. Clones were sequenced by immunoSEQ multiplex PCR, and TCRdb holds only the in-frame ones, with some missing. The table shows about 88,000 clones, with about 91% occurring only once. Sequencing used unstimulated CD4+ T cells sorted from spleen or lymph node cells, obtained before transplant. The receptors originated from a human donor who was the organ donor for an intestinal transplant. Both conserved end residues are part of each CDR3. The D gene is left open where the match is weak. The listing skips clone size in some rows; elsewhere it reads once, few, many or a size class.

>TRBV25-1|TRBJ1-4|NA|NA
CASSERRAGGGKLFF
TGTGCCAGCAGTGAGAGGCGAGCGGGCGGGGGAAAACTGTTTTTT
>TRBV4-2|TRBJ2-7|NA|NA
CASSQAPGAPGEQYF
TGTGCCAGCAGCCAAGCGCCAGGGGCCCCAGGCGAGCAGTACTTC
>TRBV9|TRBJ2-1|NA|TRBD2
CASSLRTSGENEQFF
TGTGCCAGCAGCCTCCGGACTAGCGGGGAGAATGAGCAGTTCTTC
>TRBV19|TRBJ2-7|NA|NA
CASSSPSHPTGYEQYF
TGTGCCAGTAGTAGTCCGTCACACCCTACGGGGTACGAGCAGTACTTC
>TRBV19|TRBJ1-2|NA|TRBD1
CASSRATGIYGYTF
TGTGCCAGTAGTAGGGCGACAGGGATCTATGGCTACACCTTC
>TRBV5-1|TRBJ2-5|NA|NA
CASSLPAGETQYF
TGCGCCAGCAGCCTCCCAGCGGGAGAGACCCAGTACTTC
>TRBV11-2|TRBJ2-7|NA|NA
CASSLGWFRTDSTYEQYF
TGTGCCAGCAGCTTAGGGTGGTTCAGGACGGACAGCACCTACGAGCAGTACTTC
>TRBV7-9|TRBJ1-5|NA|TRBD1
CASSLSEGALGNQPQHF
TGTGCCAGCAGCTTGTCCGAGGGGGCCTTAGGCAATCAGCCCCAGCATTTT
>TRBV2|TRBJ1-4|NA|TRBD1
CASSARTGDEKLFF
TGTGCCAGCAGTGCTCGGACAGGGGACGAAAAACTGTTTTTT
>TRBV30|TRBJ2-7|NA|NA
CAWDKIRGNRTPEQYF
TGTGCCTGGGATAAAATCCGGGGAAATAGGACTCCCGAGCAGTACTTC
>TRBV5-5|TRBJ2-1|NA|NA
CASSPGTEQFF
TGTGCCAGCAGCCCGGGGACAGAGCAGTTCTTC
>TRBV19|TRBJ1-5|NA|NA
CASSIGRGGASNQPQHF
TGTGCCAGTAGTATCGGAAGGGGAGGAGCGAGCAATCAGCCCCAGCATTTT
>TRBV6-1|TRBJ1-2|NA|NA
CASSMGQADGYTF
TGTGCCAGCAGTATGGGACAAGCGGATGGCTACACCTTC
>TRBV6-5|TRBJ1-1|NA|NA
CASSYSYRNTEAFF
TGTGCCAGCAGTTACTCATACAGGAACACTGAAGCTTTCTTT
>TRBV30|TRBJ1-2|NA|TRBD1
CAWGEPGQAIRAEGYTF
TGTGCCTGGGGGGAACCGGGACAGGCGATCCGAGCGGAAGGCTACACCTTC
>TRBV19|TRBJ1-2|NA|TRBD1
CASSYGTANYGYTF
TGTGCCAGTAGTTACGGGACAGCAAACTATGGCTACACCTTC
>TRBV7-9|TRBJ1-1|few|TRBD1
CASSPQGEQAFF
TGTGCCAGCAGCCCTCAGGGGGAGCAAGCTTTCTTT
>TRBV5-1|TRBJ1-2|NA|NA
CASSLAGNGYTF
TGCGCCAGCAGCTTGGCAGGGAATGGCTACACCTTC
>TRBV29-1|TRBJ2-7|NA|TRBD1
CSVVRAQGAVHEQYF
TGCAGCGTTGTAAGGGCACAGGGGGCCGTCCACGAGCAGTACTTC
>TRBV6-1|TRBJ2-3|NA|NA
CASSESPGDTQYF
TGTGCCAGCAGTGAAAGCCCGGGAGATACGCAGTATTTT
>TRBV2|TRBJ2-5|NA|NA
CASSPGLSVETQYF
TGTGCCAGCAGTCCGGGACTCTCGGTGGAGACCCAGTACTTC
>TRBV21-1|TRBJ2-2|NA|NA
CASSKETTRADTGELFF
TGTGCCAGCAGCAAAGAAACTACCCGCGCGGACACCGGGGAGCTGTTTTTT
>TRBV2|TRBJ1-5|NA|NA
CASTRGGTGAAPQHF
TGTGCCAGCACACGGGGGGGGACCGGCGCCGCGCCCCAGCATTTT
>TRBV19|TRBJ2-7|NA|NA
CASSNQGGNEQYF
TGTGCCAGTAGTAATCAGGGAGGCAACGAGCAGTACTTC
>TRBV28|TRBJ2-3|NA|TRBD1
CASSLWGQGTDTQYF
TGTGCCAGCAGTTTATGGGGACAGGGCACAGATACGCAGTATTTT
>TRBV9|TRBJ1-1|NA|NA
CASSVELQAGTEAFF
TGTGCCAGCAGCGTAGAGCTTCAGGCTGGGACTGAAGCTTTCTTT
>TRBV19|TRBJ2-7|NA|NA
CASSTGHRSSQYF
TGTGCCAGTAGCACGGGACACCGAAGCTCCCAGTACTTC
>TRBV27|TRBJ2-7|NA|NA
CASGRFSYEQYF
TGTGCCAGCGGGAGGTTCTCCTACGAGCAGTACTTC
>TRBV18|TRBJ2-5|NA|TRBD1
CASSPQADGTDQETQYF
TGTGCCAGCTCACCTCAAGCCGATGGGACAGACCAAGAGACCCAGTACTTC
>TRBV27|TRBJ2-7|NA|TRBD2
CASGSGTSGAYEQYF
TGTGCCAGCGGAAGTGGGACTAGCGGGGCTTACGAGCAGTACTTC
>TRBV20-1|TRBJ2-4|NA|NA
CSAISQNIQYF
TGCAGTGCTATTAGCCAAAACATTCAGTACTTC
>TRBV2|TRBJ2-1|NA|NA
CASRTDPGYNEQFF
TGTGCCAGCAGGACAGATCCAGGATACAATGAGCAGTTCTTC
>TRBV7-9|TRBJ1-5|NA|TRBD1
CASSLLQGNGDQPQHF
TGTGCCAGCAGCTTATTACAGGGGAATGGGGATCAGCCCCAGCATTTT
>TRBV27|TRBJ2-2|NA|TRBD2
CASSRSASGGYTGELFF
TGTGCCAGCAGCCGATCCGCTAGCGGAGGGTACACCGGGGAGCTGTTTTTT
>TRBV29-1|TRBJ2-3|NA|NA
CSVEDRYSSSTDTQYF
TGCAGCGTTGAAGACCGTTATTCCTCTAGCACAGATACGCAGTATTTT
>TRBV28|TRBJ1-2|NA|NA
CASSFLGLFYGYTF
TGTGCCAGCAGTTTCCTCGGTTTGTTCTATGGCTACACCTTC
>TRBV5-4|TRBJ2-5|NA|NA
CASSLGIGQETQYF
TGTGCCAGCAGCTTGGGGATCGGGCAAGAGACCCAGTACTTC
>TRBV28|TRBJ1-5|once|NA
CASSLPSGFQPQHF
TGTGCCAGCAGTTTACCCTCAGGGTTTCAGCCCCAGCATTTT
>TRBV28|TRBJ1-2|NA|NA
CASRPGGGPVVGSGYTF
TGTGCCAGCAGGCCTGGGGGGGGGCCGGTGGTAGGGTCCGGCTACACCTTC
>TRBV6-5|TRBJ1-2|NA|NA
CASSIDSIRGYTF
TGTGCCAGCAGTATTGACAGTATTCGGGGCTACACCTTC
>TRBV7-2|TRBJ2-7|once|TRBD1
CASSLVGGLPEQYF
TGTGCCAGCAGCTTAGTAGGGGGCCTGCCCGAGCAGTACTTC
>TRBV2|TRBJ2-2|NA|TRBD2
CASRGGGPGELFF
TGTGCCAGCAGGGGCGGGGGGCCCGGGGAGCTGTTTTTT
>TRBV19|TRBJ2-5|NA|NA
CASSIGGGETQYF
TGTGCCAGTAGTATCGGAGGAGGGGAGACCCAGTACTTC
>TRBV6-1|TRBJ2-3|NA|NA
CATSWDSTRDTQYF
TGTGCCACCTCTTGGGACTCAACCAGAGATACGCAGTATTTT
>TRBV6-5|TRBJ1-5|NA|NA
CASSYSGGGNQPQHF
TGTGCCAGCAGTTACTCCGGGGGAGGGAATCAGCCCCAGCATTTT